This T cell receptor (beta chain) was found in a study of blood T cell repertoires in COVID-19. The CDR3 runs to 16 residues. With V trimmed by 0 bases and J by 1 base, 2 bases remained unmatched. Measured with immunoSEQ multiplex PCR; TCRdb has only the in-frame clones, and not every one. The sample has some 97,000 clones, less than 90% seen once. The receptor's source is a man aged 30 to 39 in a cohort sampled during active COVID-19. The source material was peripheral blood. The chain carries TRBV5-3 and TRBJ2-4; TRBD1 aligns across 9 bases. TRBV5-3 is noted as an ORF with a role that remains uncertain. In nucleotides, the CDR3 is TGTGCCAGAAGCTTGGACAGGGGGCTTGCCAAAAACATTCAGTACTTC. Translating gives CARSLDRGLAKNIQYF.